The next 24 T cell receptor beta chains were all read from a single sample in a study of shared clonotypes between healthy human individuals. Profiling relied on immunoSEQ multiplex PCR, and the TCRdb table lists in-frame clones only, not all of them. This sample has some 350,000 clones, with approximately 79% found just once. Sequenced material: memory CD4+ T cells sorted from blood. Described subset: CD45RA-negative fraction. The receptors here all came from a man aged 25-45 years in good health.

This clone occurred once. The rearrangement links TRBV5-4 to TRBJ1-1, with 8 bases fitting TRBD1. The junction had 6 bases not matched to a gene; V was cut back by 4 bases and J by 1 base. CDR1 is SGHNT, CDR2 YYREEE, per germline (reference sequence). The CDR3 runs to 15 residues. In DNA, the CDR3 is TGTGCCAGCAGCCTGGGAGGACAGGGGAACACTGAAGCTTTCTTT. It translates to CASSLGGQGNTEAFF.

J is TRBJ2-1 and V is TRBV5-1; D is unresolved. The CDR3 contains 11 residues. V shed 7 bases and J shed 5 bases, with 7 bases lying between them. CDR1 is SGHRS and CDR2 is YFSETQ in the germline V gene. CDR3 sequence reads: CASGRNNEQFF. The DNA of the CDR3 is TGCGCCAGCGGCCGGAACAATGAGCAGTTCTTC.

CDR3 loop: CAWSGGENGYEQYF. DNA of the CDR3: TGTGCCTGGAGTGGAGGAGAGAACGGCTACGAGCAGTACTTC. V is TRBV30 and J is TRBJ2-7; no clear D gene. The CDR3 is 14 amino acids. Per the germline V gene, CDR1 is GTSNPN and CDR2 is SVGIG (reference sequence). Trimming cost V 1 base and J 3 bases, with 13 bases left between them.

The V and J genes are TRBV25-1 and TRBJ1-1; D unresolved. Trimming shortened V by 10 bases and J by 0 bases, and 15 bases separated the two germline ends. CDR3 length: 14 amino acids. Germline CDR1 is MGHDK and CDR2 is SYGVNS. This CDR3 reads CATEDWGMNTEAFF. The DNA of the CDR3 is TGTGCCACCGAAGATTGGGGTATGAACACTGAAGCTTTCTTT.

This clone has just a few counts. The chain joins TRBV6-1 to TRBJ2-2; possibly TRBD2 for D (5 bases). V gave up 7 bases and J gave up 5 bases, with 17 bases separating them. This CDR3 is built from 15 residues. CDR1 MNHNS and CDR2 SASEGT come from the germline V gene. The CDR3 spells CASTDSRVVTGELFF. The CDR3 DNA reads TGTGCCAGCACTGACTCGCGGGTTGTGACCGGGGAGCTGTTTTTT.

CDR3 sequence (DNA): TGTGCCAGCAGCTTGGAAGGGACTAGCGGCTACGAGCAGTACTTC. The encoded protein is CASSLEGTSGYEQYF. The chain combines TRBV5-4 with TRBJ2-7; 11 bases align to TRBD2. V was clipped by 0 bases and J by 3 bases; unmatched bases: 2. The CDR3 runs to 15 residues. CDR1 and CDR2 (germline): SGHNT, YYREEE (reference sequence). The complete variable domain, with remaining parts taken from reference TRBV5-4 and TRBJ2-7, reads ETGVTQSPTHLIKTRGQQVTLRCSSQSGHNTVSWYQQALGQGPQFIFQYYREEENGRGNFPPRFSGLQFPNYSSELNVNALELDDSALYLCASSLEGTSGYEQYFGPGTRLTVT.

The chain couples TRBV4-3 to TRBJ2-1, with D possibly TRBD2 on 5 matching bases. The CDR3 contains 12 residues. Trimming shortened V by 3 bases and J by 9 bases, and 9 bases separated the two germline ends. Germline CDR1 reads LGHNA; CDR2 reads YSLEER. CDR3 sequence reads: CASSHGGGEQFF. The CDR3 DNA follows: TGCGCCAGCAGCCACGGAGGAGGTGAGCAGTTCTTC.

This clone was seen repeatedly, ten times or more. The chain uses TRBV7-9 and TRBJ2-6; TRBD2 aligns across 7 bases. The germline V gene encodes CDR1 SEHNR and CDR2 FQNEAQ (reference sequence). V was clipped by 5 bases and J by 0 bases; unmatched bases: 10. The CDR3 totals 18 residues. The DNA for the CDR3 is TGTGCCAGCAGCCATGTGGTAGCGGGCCACTCTGGGGCCAACGTCCTGACTTTC. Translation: CASSHVVAGHSGANVLTF.

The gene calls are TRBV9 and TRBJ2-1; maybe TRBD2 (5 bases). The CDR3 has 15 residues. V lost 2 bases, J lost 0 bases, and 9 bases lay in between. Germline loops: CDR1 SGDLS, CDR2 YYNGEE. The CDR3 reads CASSVDLSSYNEQFF. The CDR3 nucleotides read TGTGCCAGCAGCGTGGACTTGAGCTCCTACAATGAGCAGTTCTTC.

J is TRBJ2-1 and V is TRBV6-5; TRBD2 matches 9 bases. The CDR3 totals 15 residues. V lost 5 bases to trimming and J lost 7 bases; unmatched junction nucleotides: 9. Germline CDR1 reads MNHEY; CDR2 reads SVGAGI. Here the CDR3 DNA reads TGTGCCAGCAGTACCCGGGGACTAGCAGTGAATGAGCAGTTCTTC. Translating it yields CASSTRGLAVNEQFF.

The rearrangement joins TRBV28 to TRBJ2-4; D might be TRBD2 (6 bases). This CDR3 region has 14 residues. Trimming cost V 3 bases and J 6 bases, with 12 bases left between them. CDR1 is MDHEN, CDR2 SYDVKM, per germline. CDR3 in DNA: TGTGCCAGCAGTTTTGCGACAGCGGGAAACATTCAGTACTTC. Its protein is CASSFATAGNIQYF.

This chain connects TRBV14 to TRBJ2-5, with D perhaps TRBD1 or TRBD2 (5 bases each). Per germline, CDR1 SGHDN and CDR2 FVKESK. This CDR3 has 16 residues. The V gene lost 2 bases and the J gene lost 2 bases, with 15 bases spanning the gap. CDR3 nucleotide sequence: TGTGCCAGCAGCCAAAGGCCCAGGGAGAGACAAGAGACCCAGTACTTC. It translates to CASSQRPRERQETQYF.

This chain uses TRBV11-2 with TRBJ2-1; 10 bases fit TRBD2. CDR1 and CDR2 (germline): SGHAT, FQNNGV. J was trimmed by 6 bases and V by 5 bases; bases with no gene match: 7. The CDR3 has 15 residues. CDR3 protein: CASSPLAGAGNEQFF. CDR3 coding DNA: TGTGCCAGCAGCCCTCTAGCGGGAGCTGGCAATGAGCAGTTCTTC. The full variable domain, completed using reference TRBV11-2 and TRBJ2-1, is EAGVAQSPRYKIIEKRQSVAFWCNPISGHATLYWYQQILGQGPKLLIQFQNNGVVDDSQLPKDRFSAERLKGVDSTLKIQPAKLEDSAVYLCASSPLAGAGNEQFFGPGTRLTVL.

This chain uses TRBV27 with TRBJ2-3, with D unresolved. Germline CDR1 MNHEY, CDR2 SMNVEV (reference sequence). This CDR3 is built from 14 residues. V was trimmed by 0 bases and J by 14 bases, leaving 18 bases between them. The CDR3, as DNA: TGTGCCAGCAGTTTATCCTTCTCCGGAACCCCCCTGTATTTT. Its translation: CASSLSFSGTPLYF.

The CDR3 DNA reads as TGTGCCAGCAGTTACCTAGACTCTAACGGGGGCTACACCTTC. Translation gives CASSYLDSNGGYTF. The gene calls are TRBV6-5 and TRBJ1-2; D unclear. Trimming pared 2 bases from V and 8 bases from J, leaving 15 bases between. Germline assignment: CDR1 MNHEY and CDR2 SVGAGI. This CDR3 is built from 14 residues.

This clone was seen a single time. The CDR3 DNA reads as TGTGCCATCAGTGAGGGTCTAGCGGGAATCACAGATACGCAGTATTTT. Translated, it gives CAISEGLAGITDTQYF. This chain connects TRBV10-3 to TRBJ2-3; TRBD2 aligns across 9 bases. Germline lookup yields CDR1 ENHRY and CDR2 SYGVKD. The V gene end was trimmed by 2 bases and the J gene end by 2 bases; junction bases not matched to a gene: 5. The CDR3 consists of 16 residues.

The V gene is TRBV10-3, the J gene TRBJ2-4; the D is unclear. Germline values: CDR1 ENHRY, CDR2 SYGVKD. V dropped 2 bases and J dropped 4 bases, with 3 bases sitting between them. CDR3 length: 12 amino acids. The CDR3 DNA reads TGTGCCATCAGTGAGGGGAAAAACATTCAGTACTTC. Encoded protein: CAISEGKNIQYF.

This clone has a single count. The CDR3 sequence is CASSFAGTVKNTEAFF. For the CDR3, the DNA is TGCGCCAGCAGCTTCGCCGGGACAGTCAAGAACACTGAAGCTTTCTTT. The chain joins TRBV5-1 to TRBJ1-1; 7 bases fit TRBD1. The germline V gene encodes CDR1 SGHRS and CDR2 YFSETQ. Trimming removed 2 bases from V and 1 base from J; junction bases left unmatched: 8. The CDR3 is made up of 16 amino acids.

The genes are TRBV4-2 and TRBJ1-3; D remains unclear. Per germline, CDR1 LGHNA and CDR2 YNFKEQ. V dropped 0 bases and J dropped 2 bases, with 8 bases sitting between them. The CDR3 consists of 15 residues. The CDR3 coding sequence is TGTGCCAGCAGCCAAGATTGGGGAACTGGAAACACCATATATTTT. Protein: CASSQDWGTGNTIYF.

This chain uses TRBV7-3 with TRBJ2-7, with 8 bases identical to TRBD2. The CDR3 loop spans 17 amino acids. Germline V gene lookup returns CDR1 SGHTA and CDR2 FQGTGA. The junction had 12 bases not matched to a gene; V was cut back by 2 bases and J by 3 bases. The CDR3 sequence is CASSLLSSGSTNYEQYF. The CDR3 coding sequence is TGTGCCAGCAGCTTACTTTCCAGCGGGAGTACCAACTACGAGCAGTACTTC.

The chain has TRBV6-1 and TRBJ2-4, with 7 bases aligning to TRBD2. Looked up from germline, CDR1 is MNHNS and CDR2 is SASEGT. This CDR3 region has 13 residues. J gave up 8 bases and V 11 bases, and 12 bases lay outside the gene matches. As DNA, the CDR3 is TGTGCCTCCAGCGATTGGGGGAGGGACATTCAGTACTTC. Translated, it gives CASSDWGRDIQYF.

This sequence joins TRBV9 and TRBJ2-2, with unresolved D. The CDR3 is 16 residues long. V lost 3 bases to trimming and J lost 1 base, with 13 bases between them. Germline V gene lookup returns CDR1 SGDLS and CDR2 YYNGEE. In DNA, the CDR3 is TGTGCCAGCAGCGGACGACGGCAAAGGAACACCGGGGAGCTGTTTTTT. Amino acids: CASSGRRQRNTGELFF. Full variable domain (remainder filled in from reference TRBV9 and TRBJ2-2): DSGVTQTPKHLITATGQRVTLRCSPRSGDLSVYWYQQSLDQGLQFLIQYYNGEERAKGNILERFSAQQFPDLHSELNLSSLELGDSALYFCASSGRRQRNTGELFFGEGSRLTVL.

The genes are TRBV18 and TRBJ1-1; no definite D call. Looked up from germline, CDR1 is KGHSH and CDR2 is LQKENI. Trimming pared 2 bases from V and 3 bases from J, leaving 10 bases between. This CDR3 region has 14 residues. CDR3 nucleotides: TGTGCCAGCTCACCAGCCGGGAAGGACACTGAAGCTTTCTTT. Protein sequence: CASSPAGKDTEAFF. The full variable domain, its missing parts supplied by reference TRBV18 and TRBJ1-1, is NAGVMQNPRHLVRRRGQEARLRCSPMKGHSHVYWYRQLPEEGLKFMVYLQKENIIDESGMPKERFSAEFPKEGPSILRIQQVVRGDSAAYFCASSPAGKDTEAFFGQGTRLTVV.

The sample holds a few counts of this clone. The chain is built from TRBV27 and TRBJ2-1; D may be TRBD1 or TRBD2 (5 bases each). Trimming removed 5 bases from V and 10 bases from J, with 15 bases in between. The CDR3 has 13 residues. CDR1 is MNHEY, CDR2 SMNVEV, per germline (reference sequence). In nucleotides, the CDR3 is TGTGCCAGCAGTCTCCGAGGGGAGAAAGAGCAGTTCTTC. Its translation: CASSLRGEKEQFF.